This note documents a single T cell receptor (beta chain) sequence. The CDR3 is 13 residues long. Germline V gives CDR1 SEHNR, CDR2 FQNEAQ (reference sequence). Trimming took 1 base from V and 6 from J, leaving 9 bases between them. The protocol was immunoSEQ multiplex PCR, while the TCRdb copy is restricted to in-frame clones and leaves out a portion. Of about 80,000 clones in the sample, over 75% are singletons; the top ten hold 0.25% to 0.4%. The entry originates in a study of OX40 agonist ivuxolimab in advanced cancers. The sample here was CD4+ or CD8+ T cells sorted from blood, taken in a trial of the OX40 agonist ivuxolimab. The chain recombines TRBV7-9 with TRBJ1-1; D remains ambiguous. This receptor was obtained from an adult with an advanced solid tumor such as melanoma, head and neck, liver or kidney cancer. The CDR3 nucleotides read TGTGCCAGCAGCTTAGGAGGTTCTGCTGAAGCTTTCTTT. Protein sequence: CASSLGGSAEAFF.